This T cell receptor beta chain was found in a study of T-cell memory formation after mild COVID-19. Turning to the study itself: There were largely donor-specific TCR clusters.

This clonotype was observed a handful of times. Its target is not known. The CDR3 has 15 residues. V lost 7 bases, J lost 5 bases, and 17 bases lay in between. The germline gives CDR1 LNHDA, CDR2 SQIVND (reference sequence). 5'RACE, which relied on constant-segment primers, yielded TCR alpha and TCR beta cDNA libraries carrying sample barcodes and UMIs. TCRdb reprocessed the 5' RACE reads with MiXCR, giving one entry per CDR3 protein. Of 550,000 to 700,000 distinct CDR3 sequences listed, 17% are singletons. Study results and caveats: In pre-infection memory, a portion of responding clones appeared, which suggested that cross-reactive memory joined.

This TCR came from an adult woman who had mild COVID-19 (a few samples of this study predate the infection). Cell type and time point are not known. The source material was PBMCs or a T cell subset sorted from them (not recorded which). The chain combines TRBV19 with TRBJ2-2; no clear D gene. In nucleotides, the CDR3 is TGTGCCAGTACAGAAACCCGGGCTGGGACCGGGGAGCTGTTTTTT. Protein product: CASTETRAGTGELFF.